The 19 T cell receptor beta chains below all came from one sample that was sequenced in a study of T cell changes during pregnancy in multiple sclerosis. This table comes from immunoSEQ multiplex PCR, and its TCRdb copy is limited to in-frame clones, with some not included. The table has some 27,000 clones, 75% to 90% seen once. The material was CD4+ T cells from peripheral blood mononuclear cells, obtained in the first trimester of pregnancy. These TCRs come from a female donor in good health, enrolled as a control in a pregnancy study.

The chain recombines TRBV27 with TRBJ2-7; 9 nucleotides line up with TRBD1. There are 14 residues in the CDR3. Germline CDR1 and CDR2: MNHEY and SMNVEV (reference sequence). V lost 4 bases to trimming and J lost 4 bases; unmatched junction nucleotides: 5. CDR3 amino acids: CASSSPDRGYEQYF. Here the CDR3 DNA reads TGTGCCAGCAGTTCCCCGGACAGGGGTTACGAGCAGTACTTC.

CDR3 DNA sequence: TGCGCCAGCAGCTTGGGAACAGGGGGGGAAGGCTCTGGCTACACCTTC. Its protein is CASSLGTGGEGSGYTF. The chain carries TRBV5-1 and TRBJ1-2; 8 bases map to TRBD1. Germline trimming cut 0 bases from V and 7 bases from J; bases unmatched to any gene: 11. Germline V lookup: CDR1 SGHRS, CDR2 YFSETQ. CDR3 length: 16 residues.

The table lists this clone with a few counts. This rearrangement joins TRBV4-2 to TRBJ1-2; 10 bases map to TRBD1. Germline values: CDR1 LGHNA, CDR2 YNFKEQ. The CDR3 covers 12 residues. The V and J ends lost 5 bases and 13 bases, in that order; junction bases with no gene match: 7. As DNA, the CDR3 is TGTGCCAGCAGCTTCCGACAGGGGGCGACCACCTTC. This translates into CASSFRQGATTF.

This clone was seen a handful of times. V usage is TRBV14 and J usage is TRBJ2-3; 7 bases match TRBD1. The ends lost 0 bases at V and 8 bases at J; junction bases unmatched: 8. CDR3 size: 15 residues. In germline, CDR1 is SGHDN, CDR2 FVKESK. The CDR3 DNA reads TGTGCCAGCAGCCAAGATTGGGGACAGAAGGGTACGCAGTATTTT. Protein product: CASSQDWGQKGTQYF.

The sample holds a few counts of this clone. The chain combines TRBV4-3 with TRBJ2-3, with D possibly matching TRBD2 (6 bases). This CDR3 spans 12 amino acids. V lost 6 bases and J 6 bases, leaving 10 bases between the germline ends. Germline V lookup: CDR1 LGHNA, CDR2 YSLEER. CDR3: CASRGGGDTQYF. Here the CDR3 DNA reads TGCGCCAGCAGGGGTGGGGGGGATACGCAGTATTTT.

This rearrangement joins TRBV7-2 to TRBJ2-5; D gene ambiguous. This CDR3 is built from 14 residues. The germline CDR1 and CDR2 sequences are SGHTA and FQGNSA. V was clipped by 1 base and J by 2 bases, with 8 bases between them. The CDR3 spells CASSLGALQETQYF. CDR3 coding DNA: TGTGCCAGCAGCTTAGGGGCTTTACAAGAGACCCAGTACTTC.

The chain is built from TRBV5-4 and TRBJ2-7; a weak D match, TRBD1 (5 bases). Trimming stripped 1 base from V and 4 bases from J, with 15 bases between. Germline loops: CDR1 SGHNT, CDR2 YYREEE (reference sequence). This CDR3 spans 15 amino acids. CDR3 in DNA: TGTGCCAGCAGCTTGAAGTCAGGGCAGGGATACGAGCAGTACTTC. Protein sequence: CASSLKSGQGYEQYF.

J is TRBJ2-7 and V is TRBV5-1; 9 bases agree with TRBD2. Germline assignment: CDR1 SGHRS and CDR2 YFSETQ. The junction had 2 bases not matched to a gene; V was cut back by 4 bases and J by 3 bases. CDR3 length: 13 residues. CDR3 loop: CASSVSGSYEQYF. CDR3 bases: TGCGCCAGCAGCGTTAGCGGGAGCTACGAGCAGTACTTC.

The rearrangement joins TRBV28 to TRBJ1-4, with D possibly TRBD1 on 6 matching bases. Germline CDR1 and CDR2: MDHEN and SYDVKM. The germline V and J ends were trimmed by 6 bases and 0 bases, with 11 bases remaining between them. This CDR3 is built from 15 residues. The CDR3 DNA sequence: TGTGCCAGCAGCTCCGGACAGCCAACTAATGAAAAACTGTTTTTT. As protein: CASSSGQPTNEKLFF.

V and J are TRBV5-4 and TRBJ2-3; weak D call: TRBD2 (6 bases). Per the germline V gene, CDR1 is SGHNT and CDR2 is YYREEE (reference sequence). CDR3 length equals 15 residues. Trimming left V 2 bases short and J 5 bases short, with 15 bases between. Here the CDR3 DNA reads TGTGCCAGCAGCTTTGCTGGAGGGCAGGGAGATACGCAGTATTTT. Translation gives CASSFAGGQGDTQYF.

The chain employs TRBV27 and TRBJ1-5; 9 bases agree with TRBD1. Germline assignment: CDR1 MNHEY and CDR2 SMNVEV (reference sequence). This CDR3 spans 14 amino acids. The junction had 5 bases not matched to a gene; V was cut back by 6 bases and J by 5 bases. The CDR3 coding sequence is TGTGCCAGCAGCCGAGACAGGGGGGATCAGCCCCAGCATTTT. Its translation is CASSRDRGDQPQHF.

The V call is TRBV6-5, the J call TRBJ2-3; no reliable D call. Germline V CDR1 and CDR2: MNHEY, SVGAGI. V gave up 7 bases and J gave up 0 bases, with 8 bases separating them. The CDR3 length is 13 residues. CDR3 in amino acids: CASKSLSTDTQYF. CDR3 bases: TGTGCCAGCAAGAGCCTTAGCACAGATACGCAGTATTTT.

This sequence joins TRBV7-2 and TRBJ2-7; D is perhaps TRBD2 (5 bases). The ends were cut back, 1 base at V and 3 bases at J, with 10 bases in the middle. CDR1 and CDR2 from the germline V gene are SGHTA and FQGNSA. This CDR3 is built from 14 residues. The CDR3 sequence: CASSLGTLYYEQYF. The CDR3 DNA reads as TGTGCCAGCAGCTTAGGGACTCTGTACTACGAGCAGTACTTC. Based on the CDR3 plus reference TRBV7-2 and TRBJ2-7, the full variable domain is GAGVSQSPSNKVTEKGKDVELRCDPISGHTALYWYRQSLGQGLEFLIYFQGNSAPDKSGLPSDRFSAERTGGSVSTLTIQRTQQEDSAVYLCASSLGTLYYEQYFGPGTRLTVT.

This CDR3 is CASSQDWTGDNQPQHF. The CDR3 DNA follows: TGTGCCAGCAGCCAAGATTGGACAGGCGATAATCAGCCCCAGCATTTT. The chain recombines TRBV4-2 with TRBJ1-5; TRBD1 matches at 7 bases. This CDR3 is 16 amino acids long. Per germline, CDR1 LGHNA and CDR2 YNFKEQ. V dropped 0 bases and J dropped 4; count of bases not matched to a gene: 6.

This clone was seen only a few times. This sequence joins TRBV6-1 and TRBJ1-4; unclear D gene. Trimming took 0 bases from V and 0 from J, leaving 8 bases between them. CDR3 length: 16 residues. CDR1 is MNHNS and CDR2 is SASEGT in the germline V gene. CDR3 region: CASSEASVTTNEKLFF. The CDR3 DNA follows: TGTGCCAGCAGTGAAGCGTCAGTGACAACTAATGAAAAACTGTTTTTT.

The CDR3 here is CASSAGEVDTQYF. CDR3 nucleotide sequence: TGTGCCAGTTCAGCGGGTGAAGTAGATACGCAGTATTTT. The chain joins TRBV28 to TRBJ2-3; maybe TRBD2 (6 bases). The CDR3 totals 13 residues. Germline lookup yields CDR1 MDHEN and CDR2 SYDVKM. V was trimmed by 9 bases and J by 5 bases, leaving 15 bases between them.

The chain has TRBV27 and TRBJ2-3; possibly TRBD1 for D (5 bases). Germline V CDR1 and CDR2: MNHEY, SMNVEV (reference sequence). Deletions cut 1 base from V and 5 bases from J, with 10 bases between. The CDR3 sequence is 14 residues long. CDR3 nucleotide sequence: TGTGCCAGCAGTTTATACAGGCATCAAGATACGCAGTATTTT. It yields the protein CASSLYRHQDTQYF.

V gene TRBV5-1 combines with J gene TRBJ2-1, with TRBD2 matching over 9 bases. The CDR3 totals 16 residues. The junction had 7 bases not matched to a gene; V was cut back by 4 bases and J by 2 bases. CDR1 is SGHRS and CDR2 is YFSETQ in the germline V gene. CDR3 residues: CASSPNSGGAYNEQFF. CDR3 nucleotide sequence: TGCGCCAGCAGCCCCAATAGCGGGGGTGCCTACAATGAGCAGTTCTTC.

This chain uses TRBV19 with TRBJ2-7; 7 nucleotides agree with TRBD2. Germline V gives CDR1 LNHDA, CDR2 SQIVND (reference sequence). The CDR3 extends over 14 amino acids. With V trimmed by 0 bases and J by 2 bases, 1 base remained unmatched. CDR3 sequence (DNA): TGTGCCAGTAGTATAGACGGGACTACCTACGAGCAGTACTTC. This translates into CASSIDGTTYEQYF.